Detailed here is one T cell receptor (beta chain). There are many counts of this clonotype. Its recognized antigen is unknown. There are no base qualities to consult, and no much larger clone falls within one base. CDR3 length: 16 amino acids, cysteine to phenylalanine. Only the CDR3 part of the read is kept: 48 bases, read in frame from the first base. Trimming takes 0 bases off V and 4 bases off J; junction bases not matched to a gene: 6. CDR1 SGDLS and CDR2 YYNGEE are derived from the germline V gene. The sample originates from a study of CD8 T cells in ankylosing spondylitis (dated by TCRdb to about 2017). The study in broad terms: The study profiled T cell receptor beta repertoires in healthy donors and ankylosing spondylitis patients to find disease-linked TCR variants. The whole study cohort included 85 to 120 healthy donors and 20 to 25 ankylosing spondylitis patients. Peripheral blood was sampled, and synovial fluid was also collected from ankylosing spondylitis patients. Study-wide conclusions, independent of this receptor: Some motif variants had previously been reported in the synovial fluid and blood of reactive arthritis patients, which suggests shared mechanisms of disease initiation. Significant enrichment of the disease-linked clones was reported in matched synovial fluid samples from ankylosing spondylitis patients. Blood from ankylosing spondylitis patients appeared to be characterized by a TCR beta motif composed of roughly eight highly homologous amino acid variants. In peripheral blood, the disease-linked clones were found at relatively low frequencies and had a CD8+ phenotype.

The run used an Illumina HiSeq 2500. TCR beta libraries were prepared by quantitative 5'-RACE with molecular barcodes. The study's own analysis went as follows. To identify disease-linked TCR variants, a new computational method was used, one built on a probabilistic model of VDJ rearrangement. TCRdb reprocessing: public reads trimmed at Q25 with fastp, clones called with MiXCR, in-frame beta chains kept. Rows are unified per CDR3 protein, each entry keeping the most common DNA and genes. TCRdb's processing, not the authors', yielded these V and J calls. The sample table holds some 130,000 distinct CDR3 sequences, of which more than 5.5% were seen once. Of the sample, under 15% falls within the top ten clones.

This sequence uses TRBV9 and TRBJ2-1, with 8 middle bases fitting TRBD2. This clonotype was sampled from a female donor with ankylosing spondylitis or in good health (not recorded which). Sequencing input: blood, either unsorted or a sorted T cell fraction (not recorded which). The CDR3 here reads CASSVGISGAYNEQFF. At the DNA level, the sequence is TGTGCCAGCAGCGTAGGAATTAGCGGGGCGTACAATGAGCAGTTCTTC.